This T cell receptor (beta chain) stems from a study of blood T cells in healthy people across ages. Germline V gives CDR1 MDHEN, CDR2 SYDVKM. This CDR3 is 15 amino acids long. V was clipped by 2 bases and J by 1 base, with 11 bases between them. This clonotype has only a few counts. Its antigen is still unknown. Combining a sample-barcoded 5' primer with a J-beta primer mix, a second PCR ran for roughly 6 to 12 cycles. Each cDNA molecule was tagged by a template-switch adaptor with 12 random nucleotides. Using its own MiXCR run on the 5' RACE reads, TCRdb lists one record per CDR3 protein. The table lists about 2 million distinct CDR3 sequences, about 50% of them singletons. The study's findings and limits: Long-lived donors carried more naive CD4+ cells and greater diversity than aged donors.

Material: blood. The receptor's source is a woman aged 40 to 49 in good health. The rearrangement joins TRBV28 to TRBJ1-2; tentatively, D is TRBD1 (6 bases). This CDR3 reads CASSLGGGVNYGYTF. DNA of the CDR3: TGTGCCAGCAGTTTAGGGGGGGGCGTTAACTATGGCTACACCTTC.